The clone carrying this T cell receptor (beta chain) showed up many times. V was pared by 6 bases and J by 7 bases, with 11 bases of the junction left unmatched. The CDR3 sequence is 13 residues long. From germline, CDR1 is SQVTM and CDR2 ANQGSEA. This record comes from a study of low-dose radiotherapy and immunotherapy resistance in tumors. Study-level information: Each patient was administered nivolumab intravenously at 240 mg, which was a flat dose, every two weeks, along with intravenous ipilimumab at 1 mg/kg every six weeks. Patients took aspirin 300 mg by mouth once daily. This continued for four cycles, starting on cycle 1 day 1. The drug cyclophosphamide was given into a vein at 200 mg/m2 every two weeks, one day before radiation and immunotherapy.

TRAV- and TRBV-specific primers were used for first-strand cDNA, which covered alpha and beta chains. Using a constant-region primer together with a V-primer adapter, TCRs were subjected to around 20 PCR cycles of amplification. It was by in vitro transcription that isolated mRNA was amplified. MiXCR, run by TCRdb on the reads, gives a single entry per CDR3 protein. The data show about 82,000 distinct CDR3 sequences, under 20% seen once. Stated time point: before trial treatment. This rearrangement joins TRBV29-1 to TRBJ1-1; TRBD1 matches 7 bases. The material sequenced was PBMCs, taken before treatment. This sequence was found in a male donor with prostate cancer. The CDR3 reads CSVGGQALGEAFF. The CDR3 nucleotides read TGCAGCGTCGGCGGACAGGCTCTGGGTGAAGCTTTCTTT.